This T cell receptor beta chain was sequenced in a study of blood T cell repertoires in COVID-19. The assay was immunoSEQ multiplex PCR, and TCRdb's table has in-frame clones only and misses some. Of around 340,000 clones listed, about 86% are singletons. This CDR3 spans 14 amino acids. The ends lost 1 base at V and 5 bases at J; junction bases unmatched: 4. Looked up from germline, CDR1 is SGHVS and CDR2 is FQNEAQ. Material for sequencing was peripheral blood. The chain carries TRBV7-8 and TRBJ2-7; 8 bases agree with TRBD2. The sequence came from an older woman with COVID-19, enrolled during active disease. The CDR3 DNA sequence: TGTGCCAGCAGCTTAGGGGGTAGCGGGGACGAGCAGTACTTC. Amino acids: CASSLGGSGDEQYF.